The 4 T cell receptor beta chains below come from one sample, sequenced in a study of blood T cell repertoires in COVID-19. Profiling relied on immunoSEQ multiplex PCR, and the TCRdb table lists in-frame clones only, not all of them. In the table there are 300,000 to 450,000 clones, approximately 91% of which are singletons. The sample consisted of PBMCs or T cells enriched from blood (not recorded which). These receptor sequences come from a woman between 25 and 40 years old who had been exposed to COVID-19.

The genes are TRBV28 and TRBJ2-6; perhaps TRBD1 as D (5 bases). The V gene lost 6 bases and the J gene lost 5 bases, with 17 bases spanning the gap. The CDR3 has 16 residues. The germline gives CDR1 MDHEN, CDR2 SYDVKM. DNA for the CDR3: TGTGCCAGCAGCCCCATGAGGTCAGGGTGGGCCAACGTCCTGACTTTC. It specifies CASSPMRSGWANVLTF.

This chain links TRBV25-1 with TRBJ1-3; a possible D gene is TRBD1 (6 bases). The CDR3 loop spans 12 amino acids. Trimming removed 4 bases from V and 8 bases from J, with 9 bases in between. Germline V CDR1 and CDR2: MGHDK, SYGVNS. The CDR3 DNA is TGTGCCAGCAGTGTAGAGGGGGACACCATATATTTT. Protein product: CASSVEGDTIYF.

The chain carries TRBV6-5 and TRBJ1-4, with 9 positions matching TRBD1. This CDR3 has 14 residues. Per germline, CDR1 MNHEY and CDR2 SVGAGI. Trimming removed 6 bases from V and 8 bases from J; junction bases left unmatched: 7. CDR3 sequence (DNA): TGTGCCAGCAGACCCGGGACAGGGTGGGAAAAACTGTTTTTT. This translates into CASRPGTGWEKLFF.

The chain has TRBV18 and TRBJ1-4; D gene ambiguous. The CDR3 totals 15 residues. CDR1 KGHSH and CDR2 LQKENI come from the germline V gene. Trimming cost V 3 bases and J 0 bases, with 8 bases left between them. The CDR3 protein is CASSPTRATNEKLFF. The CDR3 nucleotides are TGTGCCAGCTCACCTACCCGGGCAACTAATGAAAAACTGTTTTTT.